These 13 T cell receptor beta chains were all obtained from the same sample, sequenced in a study of T cell repertoires in cytomegalovirus infection. No antigen has been assigned to these receptors. TCRdb re-called the reads through MiXCR, storing one row per CDR3 protein. Here the sample spans roughly 69,000 distinct CDR3 sequences, less than 30% being singletons. Sample: CD8+ T cells from cultured PBMCs, taken from culture after CMV antigen stimulation. Receptors were obtained from a human donor in good health (CMV status not recorded). Some clones in this sample may be carry-over from other donors' samples.

This chain uses TRBV2 with TRBJ2-1, with D possibly matching TRBD1 (6 bases). This CDR3 has 14 amino acids. CDR1 is SNHLY, CDR2 FYNNEI, per germline. V was clipped by 9 bases and J by 5 bases, with 17 bases between them. CDR3 sequence reads: CARGVDRYNNEQFF. CDR3 DNA: TGTGCCAGGGGGGTAGACAGGTATAACAATGAGCAGTTCTTC. Looking up the rest from reference TRBV2 and TRBJ2-1 gives the full variable domain: EPEVTQTPSHQVTQMGQEVILRCVPISNHLYFYWYRQILGQKVEFLVSFYNNEISEKSEIFDDQFSVERPDGSNFTLKIRSTKLEDSAMYFCARGVDRYNNEQFFGPGTRLTVL.

This clonotype appeared a single time. V gene TRBV28 combines with J gene TRBJ1-1; 11 bases map to TRBD1. The V and J ends lost 6 bases and 5 bases, in that order; junction bases with no gene match: 11. Germline V gene lookup returns CDR1 MDHEN and CDR2 SYDVKM. This CDR3 has 16 residues. The CDR3 DNA follows: TGTGCCAGCAGCCCCGCCGGGACAGGGGGACGGACTGAAGCTTTCTTT. This translates into CASSPAGTGGRTEAFF.

This chain connects TRBV30 to TRBJ2-4, with 9 nucleotides matching TRBD1. Per germline, CDR1 GTSNPN and CDR2 SVGIG (reference sequence). V shed 1 base and J 9 bases; nucleotides not matched to a gene: 4. This CDR3 has 13 amino acids. CDR3 in DNA: TGTGCCTGGAGTGAAGGGACAGGGATCATTCAGTACTTC. It translates to CAWSEGTGIIQYF.

Details on this clonotype: This may arise from a read error, as a much more abundant clone is one base away. The gene calls are TRBV7-2 and TRBJ1-3; D perhaps matches TRBD1 (5 bases). Germline CDR1 reads SGHTA; CDR2 reads FQGNSA. The CDR3 has 15 amino acids. The V and J ends lost 7 bases and 1 base respectively, with 14 bases between them. CDR3 sequence reads: CASTTLGVSGNTIYF. The CDR3 DNA reads TGTGCCAGCACAACCTTGGGGGTTTCTGGAAACACCATATATTTT.

V and J are TRBV30 and TRBJ2-3; no reliable D call. This CDR3 spans 12 amino acids. Per the germline V gene, CDR1 is GTSNPN and CDR2 is SVGIG (reference sequence). Trimming took off 1 base at V and 2 bases at J, with 4 bases between the two ends. The CDR3 bases are TGTGCCTGGAGTGAAGACACAGATACGCAGTATTTT. It codes for CAWSEDTDTQYF.

The chain couples TRBV7-9 to TRBJ2-6, with 10 bases matching TRBD1. This CDR3 is built from 17 residues. Trimming at V came to 5 bases and at J to 4 bases, leaving 8 bases not matched to a gene. Germline V gives CDR1 SEHNR, CDR2 FQNEAQ (reference sequence). The CDR3 sequence: CASSHGTGAGGANVLTF. Written as DNA, the CDR3 is TGTGCCAGCAGCCACGGGACAGGGGCAGGGGGGGCCAACGTCCTGACTTTC.

The table lists this clonotype with a few counts. V and J are TRBV5-5 and TRBJ2-7; maybe TRBD1 (6 bases). V was pared by 3 bases and J by 5 bases, with 15 bases between. Germline V lookup: CDR1 SGHKS, CDR2 YYEKEE (reference sequence). The CDR3 has 14 residues. Written as DNA, the CDR3 is TGTGCCAGCAGCTGGCTGGGACATATCGACGAGCAGTACTTC. Amino acid sequence: CASSWLGHIDEQYF.

This clonotype was picked up a small number of times. The chain uses TRBV3-1 and TRBJ2-3, with 10 nucleotides matching TRBD2. The junction had 19 bases not matched to a gene; V was cut back by 4 bases and J by 6 bases. CDR3 length equals 19 residues. The germline CDR1 and CDR2 sequences are LGHDT and YNNKEL (reference sequence). The CDR3: CASSPRVLAGATTEDTQYF. The CDR3 DNA sequence: TGTGCCAGCAGCCCGAGGGTGCTAGCGGGGGCAACGACGGAGGATACGCAGTATTTT.

This chain connects TRBV7-4 to TRBJ1-2; D not certain. Trimming pared 1 base from V and 6 bases from J, leaving 9 bases between. Germline V CDR1 and CDR2: SGHVT, SQSDAQ. CDR3 length equals 13 residues. The CDR3 reads CASSLVVSHGYTF. The CDR3 DNA reads TGTGCCAGCAGCTTAGTGGTATCTCATGGCTACACCTTC. Filled out from reference TRBV7-4 and TRBJ1-2, the complete variable domain reads GAGVSQSPRYKVAKRGRDVALRCDSISGHVTLYWYRQTLGQGSEVLTYSQSDAQRDKSGRPSGRFSAERPERSVSTLKIQRTEQGDSAVYLCASSLVVSHGYTFGSGTRLTVV.

This clonotype was counted at least ten times. V gene TRBV15 combines with J gene TRBJ1-2; D may be TRBD1 (6 bases). From germline, CDR1 is LNHNV and CDR2 YYDKDF (reference sequence). There are 15 residues in the CDR3. Trimming took 0 bases from V and 3 from J, leaving 11 bases between them. The CDR3 loop reads CATSRERQADYGYTF. The CDR3 nucleotides read TGTGCCACCAGCAGAGAAAGACAGGCGGACTATGGCTACACCTTC.

The chain has TRBV7-3 and TRBJ2-3; TRBD2 might be the D (6 bases). Deletions cut 1 base from V and 4 bases from J, with 18 bases between. Germline V gene sequence: CDR1 SGHTA, CDR2 FQGTGA. There are 17 residues in the CDR3. CDR3 protein: CASSLISAGNGPDTQYF. The DNA for the CDR3 is TGTGCCAGCAGCTTAATTTCCGCGGGGAACGGCCCAGATACGCAGTATTTT.

This clonotype turned up a few times. V usage is TRBV30 and J usage is TRBJ2-4, with D possibly being TRBD1 (6 bases). Trimming took off 0 bases at V and 0 bases at J, with 21 bases between the two ends. Looked up from germline, CDR1 is GTSNPN and CDR2 is SVGIG (reference sequence). The CDR3 is made up of 19 amino acids. CDR3 region: CAWSVSVGVGARAKNIQYF. In DNA form, the CDR3 reads TGTGCCTGGAGTGTATCTGTCGGAGTGGGGGCCCGAGCCAAAAACATTCAGTACTTC.

Many counts were recorded for this clonotype. The rearrangement uses TRBV28 and TRBJ1-5, with 8 nucleotides matching TRBD1. V shed 6 bases, J shed 1 base, and the junction held 2 bases outside the gene matches. The CDR3 totals 14 residues. CDR1 MDHEN and CDR2 SYDVKM come from the germline V gene. The CDR3 spells CASRWTGSNQPQHF. In DNA form, the CDR3 reads TGTGCCAGCAGATGGACAGGGAGCAATCAGCCCCAGCATTTT.